This is a list of T cell receptor beta chains from one sample in a study of blood T cell repertoires in COVID-19. Using immunoSEQ multiplex PCR, the repertoire was profiled, and TCRdb retains in-frame clones only, with some absent. The sample contains 180,000 or so clones, about 82% of which appear only once. Sequencing was done on a sample of PBMCs or T cells enriched from blood (not recorded which). The source is a woman in her twenties or thirties who had recovered from COVID-19. Both conserved end residues are part of each CDR3. The D gene is left open where the match is weak. Clone size is not always given. Where it is, it says once, few, many or a class for expanded clones.

clone_size: NA; v_call: TRBV7-9; j_call: TRBJ2-2; d_call: TRBD2; cdr3_nt: TGTGCCAGCAGCTCTTCTAGCGGGAGGAGCACCGGGGAGCTGTTTTTT; cdr3_aa: CASSSSSGRSTGELFF
clone_size: NA; v_call: TRBV15; j_call: TRBJ2-2; d_call: TRBD1; cdr3_nt: TGTGCCACCAGCAGAGATATTACAGGGGGTGGCACCGGGGAGCTGTTTTTT; cdr3_aa: CATSRDITGGGTGELFF
clone_size: NA; v_call: TRBV28; j_call: TRBJ2-5; d_call: NA; cdr3_nt: TGTGCCAGCAGTATGTGGACAGATACTCAAGAGACCCAGTACTTC; cdr3_aa: CASSMWTDTQETQYF
clone_size: NA; v_call: TRBV5-1; j_call: TRBJ2-7; d_call: TRBD1; cdr3_nt: TGCGCCAGCAGCCTAGGGACAGGGGAACCCTTAAGGGGGGGTTTCTACGAGCAGTACTTC; cdr3_aa: CASSLGTGEPLRGGFYEQYF
clone_size: once; v_call: TRBV3-1/TRBV3-2; j_call: TRBJ2-1; d_call: NA; cdr3_nt: TGTGCCAGCAGCCAAGAAAATGATGCTGGGGGGACCGGGAGCGATGAGCAGTTCTTC; cdr3_aa: CASSQENDAGGTGSDEQFF
clone_size: once; v_call: TRBV27; j_call: TRBJ1-2; d_call: NA; cdr3_nt: TGTGCCAGCAGTCTCACTTCCAGGGCGGACTATGGCTACACCTTC; cdr3_aa: CASSLTSRADYGYTF
clone_size: NA; v_call: TRBV2; j_call: TRBJ2-7; d_call: TRBD2; cdr3_nt: TGTGCCAGCAGTGATTGGGCGGGAGTAAGGGAGCAGTACTTC; cdr3_aa: CASSDWAGVREQYF
clone_size: few; v_call: TRBV7-2; j_call: TRBJ1-3; d_call: TRBD1; cdr3_nt: TGTGCCAGCAGCAGGGACAGGGCTGGAAACACCATATATTTT; cdr3_aa: CASSRDRAGNTIYF
clone_size: NA; v_call: TRBV10-3; j_call: TRBJ2-3; d_call: TRBD2; cdr3_nt: TGTGCCATCCGGGGAGGACTAGCGGGAGGGCCCCTTAGCACAGATACGCAGTATTTT; cdr3_aa: CAIRGGLAGGPLSTDTQYF
clone_size: NA; v_call: TRBV7-8; j_call: TRBJ2-7; d_call: NA; cdr3_nt: TGTGCCAGCAGCTTTGCGGGTTACGACTACGAGCAGTACTTC; cdr3_aa: CASSFAGYDYEQYF
clone_size: NA; v_call: TRBV2; j_call: TRBJ2-7; d_call: NA; cdr3_nt: TGTGCCAGCAGTGACCACTCTACCTACGAGCAGTACTTC; cdr3_aa: CASSDHSTYEQYF
clone_size: NA; v_call: TRBV24-1; j_call: TRBJ2-2; d_call: TRBD2; cdr3_nt: TGTGCCACCAGTGCCCTTGGGGGGGCCGGGGAGCTGTTTTTT; cdr3_aa: CATSALGGAGELFF
clone_size: NA; v_call: TRBV28; j_call: TRBJ2-5; d_call: NA; cdr3_nt: TGTGCCAGCAGTTCGACTCGGCAGACCCAGTACTTC; cdr3_aa: CASSSTRQTQYF